One and the same sample provided the 8 T cell receptor beta chains below, sequenced in a study of T cell responses to AZD1222 COVID-19 vaccine. The data were produced by immunoSEQ multiplex PCR, yet TCRdb's version contains in-frame clones alone and is incomplete. The sample shows more than 95,000 clones, around 92% of them seen only once. Sequenced here: peripheral blood, sampled on day 0 of AZD1222 vaccination. The source is an adult in good health.

The chain links TRBV4-3 to TRBJ2-1; D is undetermined. V lost 1 base, J lost 6 bases, and 16 bases lay in between. The CDR3 runs to 16 residues. Looked up from germline, CDR1 is LGHNA and CDR2 is YSLEER. CDR3 DNA sequence: TGCGCCAGCAGCCAAGTTATGGCTCGGGCCGGCAATGAGCAGTTCTTC. Protein product: CASSQVMARAGNEQFF.

The chain combines TRBV27 with TRBJ1-1; D unclear. Germline-derived CDR1 and CDR2 are MNHEY and SMNVEV (reference sequence). This CDR3 is 14 amino acids long. Trimming stripped 0 bases from V and 2 bases from J, with 7 bases between. CDR3 sequence (DNA): TGTGCCAGCAGTTTATCGGTGGGAAACACTGAAGCTTTCTTT. Translating it yields CASSLSVGNTEAFF.

This CDR3 reads CASSLQWPGHEAFF. The CDR3 DNA is TGTGCCAGCAGCTTACAATGGCCGGGACACGAAGCTTTCTTT. J is TRBJ1-1 and V is TRBV7-9, with D possibly TRBD1 on 6 matching bases. V shed 2 bases and J shed 8 bases, with 15 bases lying between them. The CDR3 contains 14 residues. Germline V gene lookup returns CDR1 SEHNR and CDR2 FQNEAQ (reference sequence). The whole variable domain, filled in from reference TRBV7-9 and TRBJ1-1, reads DTGVSQNPRHKITKRGQNVTFRCDPISEHNRLYWYRQTLGQGPEFLTYFQNEAQLEKSRLLSDRFSAERPKGSFSTLEIQRTEQGDSAMYLCASSLQWPGHEAFFGQGTRLTVV.

This clone has just one count. The chain has TRBV9 and TRBJ1-4; weak D call: TRBD1 (5 bases). With 4 bases removed from V and 10 bases from J, the gap between germline ends came to 17 bases. Looked up from germline, CDR1 is SGDLS and CDR2 is YYNGEE. The CDR3 contains 14 residues. The CDR3 DNA reads TGTGCCAGCAGCTCTCCCGGGGCCCCGGGAAAACTGTTTTTT. Translating gives CASSSPGAPGKLFF. Combining the CDR3 with reference TRBV9 and TRBJ1-4 gives the whole variable domain DSGVTQTPKHLITATGQRVTLRCSPRSGDLSVYWYQQSLDQGLQFLIQYYNGEERAKGNILERFSAQQFPDLHSELNLSSLELGDSALYFCASSSPGAPGKLFFGSGTQLSVL.

This clone was seen only once. The chain uses TRBV7-2 and TRBJ1-5; D is uncertain. Germline V gene lookup returns CDR1 SGHTA and CDR2 FQGNSA. The CDR3 loop spans 14 amino acids. With 3 bases removed from V and 6 bases from J, the gap between germline ends came to 12 bases. The DNA for the CDR3 is TGTGCCAGCAGCTTCTCGGTTATCGGTCAGCCCCAGCATTTT. Encoded protein: CASSFSVIGQPQHF.

The chain has TRBV3-1 (or the pseudogene TRBV3-2) and TRBJ2-6; D call uncertain. The V end lost 4 bases, the J end lost 1 base, and 14 bases lay between the germline ends. The CDR3 runs to 17 residues. Germline-derived CDR1 and CDR2 are LGHDT and YNNKEL (reference sequence). The CDR3 nucleotides read TGTGCCAGCAGCCCAGGCTGGGGTGGTTCTGGGGCCAACGTCCTGACTTTC. It is translated as CASSPGWGGSGANVLTF.

A single count supports this clone. This chain uses TRBV6-5 with TRBJ2-2, with D hard to call. The CDR3 has 11 amino acids. Germline CDR1 MNHEY, CDR2 SVGAGI. Trimming stripped 4 bases from V and 7 bases from J, with 4 bases between. The CDR3 here is CASSFRGELFF. CDR3 sequence (DNA): TGTGCCAGCAGTTTCCGCGGGGAGCTGTTTTTT.

This clone came up a few times. The chain recombines TRBV30 with TRBJ1-6; D gene unclear. This CDR3 contains 14 residues. Trimming removed 0 bases from V and 15 bases from J, with 18 bases in between. Germline assignment: CDR1 GTSNPN and CDR2 SVGIG (reference sequence). The CDR3 nucleotides read TGTGCCTGGAGTGTAGGCAGCAACCACCAACGCCTCCACTTT. Translating it yields CAWSVGSNHQRLHF.